The present TCR beta chain was sequenced within a study of cytomegalovirus exposure and HLA in healthy donors (dated by TCRdb to about 2017). For the study in its entirety: An earlier analysis of approximately 600 of the donors reported about 250 Gb of sequence data and 120 million or so unique TCR beta sequences from about 179 million T cells. Around 300 gigabases of sequencing data and approximately 85 million unique TCR sequences were included in an early release covering roughly 600 HLA-typed donors. Of the 300 to 500 genotyped donors, 75% to 85% were placed in the genetic ancestry cluster associated with self-reported Caucasian donors. The study aimed to test whether signatures of past pathogen exposure could be identified by cataloging public T cell receptors. Using immunosequencing, the study profiled T cell repertoires from 500 to 800 subjects and related those repertoires to cytomegalovirus serostatus. In addition to the first cohort of around 670 subjects, a separate validation cohort of 120 different subjects was used. To predict cytomegalovirus infection status, the study combined high-throughput TCR immunosequencing, statistical association of individual TCRs with disease status, and machine learning. A later analysis re-examined previously published TCR beta repertoires from several hundred donors and added high-resolution HLA genotyping to investigate patterns of TCR occurrence. Rather than drawing on any new phenotypic data, the later analysis identified candidate immune exposures from TCR beta sequences and the way those sequences occurred across donors. An earlier analysis of about 620 of the donors applied high-throughput TCR beta sequencing to assess whether each TCR beta V gene segment acted as functional or pseudogenic. Donor age, sex, ethnicity and CMV serostatus were compiled alongside the repertoire data. A later genetic analysis used genome-wide SNP genotypes for about 65% of the roughly 670 donors, treating that subset as a discovery cohort. Every discovery cohort repertoire had been produced on one sequencing platform. HLA typing included class I and class II loci at four-digit resolution. The number of typed donors differed by locus: roughly 629-640 for A, B, C, DRB1 and DQB1; approximately 530 for DQA1; approximately 610 for DPA1; and about 470 for DPB1. Four or five DR-DQ haplotypes were handled as single units for association and clustering because linkage in the cohort was strong. Across about 370 genotyped donors of the cohort, an average of about 240,000 unique TCR beta nucleotide sequences per donor were sequenced, and around 20% of those sequences were non-productive. The paper as a whole reports these results and caveats: The authors suggested that the approach could potentially be generalized to other disease states and immunological phenotypes. According to a later analysis, TCR association rates differed among HLA loci, with DRB1 alleles showing the most associated TCRs and HLA-C alleles showing the fewest. Compared with the approximately 710-donor mean, donors in an Asian-associated ancestry cluster had fewer N-insertions in productive TCRs, according to a later genetic analysis. Specific HLA alleles were associated with roughly 16,000 TCR beta sequences at a false discovery rate of 0.05 in a later analysis. Linkage disequilibrium might explain the correlated functional status among segregating V segments, but an unknown experimental factor could not be excluded. HLA typing was unavailable for some donors at each locus, so association tests used only the typed subset. For the cohort, immune exposure information was limited to CMV serostatus. Assigning TCR associations to individual alleles was difficult when HLA alleles, especially DR and DQ, strongly co-occurred. Several of the top co-occurrence clusters appeared to be linked to parvovirus B19, influenza, CMV and Epstein-Barr virus, according to a later analysis. The presence/absence analyses assumed that sequencing depth was roughly uniform across donors, and that assumption may not be true. A group of highly shared sequence variants was considered likely to be a technical artifact of the sequencing pipeline. In a later genetic analysis, a missense DCLRE1C variant was associated with V-gene and J-gene trimming of TCR beta chains, and the association was replicated in an independent cohort. A few of the identified cytomegalovirus-associated TCR beta chains were confirmed in vitro to be specific for cytomegalovirus antigens. Because counts were too low, about 17 rarely observed V segments, including chromosome 9 orphons, were excluded from the earlier analysis of fewer than 650 of the donors. Most CMV-associated TCR beta chains appeared to be HLA-restricted in a later analysis, and the HLA associations seemed to be driven largely by CMV exposure. In the study, 150 to 200 TCR beta chains were listed as associated with cytomegalovirus. Some IMGT-functional V segments, including TRBV6-2 and TRBV6-3, could not be distinguished by the 87-base-pair reads and were therefore excluded. A further reported finding was that TCR beta sequences accurately predicted the HLA-A and HLA-B alleles for most subjects in the first cohort. Across donors, most TCR sequences were observed very rarely, whereas some public TCRs were present in many individuals. This cohort had only TCR beta chains sequenced, and the lack of alpha or paired-chain data limited which features could be detected. In a later analysis, HLA-associated TCR beta chains were found to be more clonally expanded and to have lower generation probabilities than equally common non-associated chains. The classifier was reported to diagnose cytomegalovirus status with high specificity and sensitivity in both the original cohort and the validation cohort. An earlier analysis of some 560 of the donors showed that most TCR beta V segments appeared in productive rearrangements either about 87% or about 30% of the time, which broadly matched IMGT annotations.

The cohort was made up of about 610 healthy bone marrow donors. All cohort members were sampled while nominally healthy, although unrecorded immune exposures were likely present. The donor tested CMV seronegative and was one of the 352 seronegative cohort members. Every donor gave a peripheral blood sample, and the peripheral blood mononuclear cells from that sample were used for TCR beta sequencing. The Qiagen DNeasy Blood Extraction Kit was used to extract genomic DNA from the blood cell samples. Comments on this clone: Its antigen is still unknown.

CDR1 and CDR2 are read off the germline V gene as SGHTA and FQGNSA. After removal of 1 base from V and 0 bases from J, the junction retains 4 bases not matched to a gene. The CDR3 sequence holds 16 residues, the cysteine and phenylalanine included. Only CDR3 DNA is held: 48 bases, read in frame from base 1. Libraries were made using the immunoSEQ multiplex PCR assay. A mixture of 60 forward primers for TCR Vbeta segments and 13 reverse primers for TCR Jbeta segments was used in the multiplex PCR. The CDR3 region of rearranged TCR beta genes was amplified from genomic DNA with a multiplex PCR assay. On the Illumina HiSeq System, the amplified TCR beta libraries were sequenced as 87-base-pair reads. Regarding the original processing steps: Across the 600 to 700 repertoires, a later analysis counted around 80 million unique TCR beta chains, 9 million to 14 million of which were shared by at least two donors. A nearest-neighbor algorithm error-corrected the raw reads and collapsed the reads into unique sequences, merging closely related sequences to remove PCR and sequencing errors. CDR3 sequences were aligned to IMGT reference sequences to assign V, D and J gene segments. Each retained sequence needed at least a six-nucleotide match to both a V gene segment and a J gene segment. Rearrangements were called productive when the CDR3 lacked stop codons and stayed in frame with V and J; all others were non-productive. CDR3 was defined by IMGT convention, running from the second conserved V-encoded cysteine to the conserved J-encoded phenylalanine. The earlier analysis of 550 to 650 of the donors excluded any sequence lacking an unambiguous match to a single V gene segment. In an earlier analysis of 450 to 700 of the donors, V segments were called functional above 56.7% productive rearrangements and were called segregating when the between-donor standard deviation exceeded 5%. A statistical classification framework was built to diagnose cytomegalovirus status from the catalog of TCR beta chain sequences. V and J gene assignment, in a later analysis, came from comparing TCR nucleotide sequences with IMGT/GENE-DB human TR gene sequences. The TCRdist pipeline was used in a later analysis to assign CDR3 sequences and most-parsimonious VDJ recombination scenarios. In a later analysis, each TCR beta chain was defined by its CDR3 amino acid sequence together with its V-gene family, and reads without a unique V-gene family were excluded. As a way to deal with suspected cross-contamination and a sequencing artifact, a later analysis dropped over 550 nucleotide sequences that were highly shared and had low generation probability. In a later analysis, a clonal expansion index was calculated for each public chain from normalized within-repertoire ranks of inferred template counts. Generation probabilities in a later analysis came from a VDJ recombination model fitted to out-of-frame rearrangements, and those results were checked against IGoR. A later analysis scored TCR-TCR, TCR-HLA and TCR-CMV co-occurrence with hypergeometric tests, applying a repertoire-size bias correction to TCR pairs. False discovery rates were estimated in a later analysis by permuting HLA or CMV assignments 20 times. A later analysis grouped co-occurring TCRs with DBSCAN, adding TCRdist sequence similarity when clustering within HLA-allele-positive subsets. Repertoires with fewer than 30,000 or more than 120,000 public chains, plus five repertoires with anomalous nucleotide sharing, were excluded from co-occurrence clustering. TCRdb's version of the immuneACCESS table is confined to in-frame rearrangements and falls short of the full clone set. An unresolved V gene accounts for under half of the shortfall where checked; the remainder is of unknown origin. From that table come the V and J calls and clone size; the DNA was used to work out D and trimming. The table kept for this sample lists more than 100,000 clones. 1.5% to 1.8% of the sample lies in the top ten.

The sequenced sample was PBMCs. This receptor was obtained from a woman in her thirties or forties in good health and CMV-seronegative. Rearrangement joined TRBV7-2 to TRBJ2-5, and TRBD2 matches 8 of the central bases. The CDR3 protein sequence reads: CASSLVGGGNQETQYF. The nucleotide sequence reads TGTGCCAGCAGCTTAGTTGGCGGGGGGAACCAAGAGACCCAGTACTTC.